This TCR beta chain was retrieved from a study of shared clonotypes between healthy human individuals. Study details: Three plates each covered CD4 naive and memory; CD8 naive two, CD8 memory one. General study findings and limits: Researchers sampled blood only, noting tissue repertoires likely differ. Incompleteness in sorted-subset sequencing, despite large depth, was shown by rarefaction.

Germline CDR1 and CDR2: WSHSY and SAAADI. The ends lost 8 bases at V and 6 bases at J; junction bases unmatched: 10. The CDR3 runs 14 residues. The protocol was immunoSEQ multiplex PCR, while the TCRdb copy is restricted to in-frame clones and leaves out a portion. The table shows around 600,000 clones, with less than 98% occurring only once. Worth noting for this clone: Its antigen is currently unknown.

The receptor's source is a woman in her twenties or thirties in good health. Sequenced sample: naive CD4+ T cells sorted from blood. Sample subset: CD45RA+ positively selected. The chain carries TRBV10-2 and TRBJ1-5; 7 nucleotides align to TRBD1. The CDR3 is CASSLQGGAQPQHF. In DNA, the CDR3 is TGCGCCAGCTCGCTGCAGGGGGGGGCTCAGCCCCAGCATTTT.